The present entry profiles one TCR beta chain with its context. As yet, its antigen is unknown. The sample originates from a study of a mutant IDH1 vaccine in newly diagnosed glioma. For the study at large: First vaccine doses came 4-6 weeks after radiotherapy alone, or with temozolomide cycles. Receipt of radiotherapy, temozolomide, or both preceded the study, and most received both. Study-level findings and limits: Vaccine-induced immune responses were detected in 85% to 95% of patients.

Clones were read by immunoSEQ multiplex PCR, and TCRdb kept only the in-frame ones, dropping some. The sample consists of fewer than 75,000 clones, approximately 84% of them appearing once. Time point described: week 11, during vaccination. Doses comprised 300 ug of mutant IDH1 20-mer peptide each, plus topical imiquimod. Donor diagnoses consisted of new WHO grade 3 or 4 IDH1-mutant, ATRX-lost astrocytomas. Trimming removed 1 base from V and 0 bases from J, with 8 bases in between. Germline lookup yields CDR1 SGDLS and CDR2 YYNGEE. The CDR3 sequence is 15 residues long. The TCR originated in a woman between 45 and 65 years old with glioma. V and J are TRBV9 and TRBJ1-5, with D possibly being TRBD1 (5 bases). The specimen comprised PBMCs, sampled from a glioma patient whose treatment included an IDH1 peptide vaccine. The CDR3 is CASSVSDSSNQPQHF. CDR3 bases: TGTGCCAGCAGCGTATCCGACAGTAGCAATCAGCCCCAGCATTTT.